The 10 T cell receptor beta chains reported below all come from one sample, sequenced in a study of T cell changes during pregnancy in multiple sclerosis. Sequencing was performed with immunoSEQ multiplex PCR; in TCRdb, only in-frame clones are kept and a portion is missing. The sample includes some 31,000 clones, 80% to 90% seen only once; the top ten take 11%. Sample: CD8+ T cells from peripheral blood mononuclear cells, taken in the third trimester of pregnancy. These TCRs come from a female donor with multiple sclerosis, enrolled in a pregnancy study.

CDR3 in amino acids: CASSLDRTYEQYF. CDR3 DNA sequence: TGTGCCAGCAGCTTAGACAGAACCTACGAGCAGTACTTC. The rearrangement uses TRBV7-9 and TRBJ2-7; D is unclear. Germline CDR1 and CDR2: SEHNR and FQNEAQ (reference sequence). The CDR3 is 13 amino acids. Trimming cost V 1 base and J 2 bases, with 6 bases left between them. Combining the CDR3 with reference TRBV7-9 and TRBJ2-7 gives the whole variable domain DTGVSQNPRHKITKRGQNVTFRCDPISEHNRLYWYRQTLGQGPEFLTYFQNEAQLEKSRLLSDRFSAERPKGSFSTLEIQRTEQGDSAMYLCASSLDRTYEQYFGPGTRLTVT.

In this sample, this clone is medium-sized. The V call is TRBV27, the J call TRBJ1-5, with 12 nucleotides matching TRBD1. With 6 bases clipped from V and 0 bases from J, the junction kept 9 bases outside the gene matches. The CDR3 covers 18 residues. From germline, CDR1 is MNHEY and CDR2 SMNVEV (reference sequence). CDR3 loop: CASRTGTGGSYSNQPQHF. The CDR3 coding sequence is TGTGCCAGCAGGACCGGGACAGGGGGCTCTTATAGCAATCAGCCCCAGCATTTT.

The rearrangement uses TRBV9 and TRBJ1-5; perhaps TRBD1 as D (5 bases). Per germline, CDR1 SGDLS and CDR2 YYNGEE. This CDR3 is 13 amino acids long. V was pared by 3 bases and J by 4 bases, with 8 bases between. The CDR3 DNA reads TGTGCCAGCAGCGCCTCAGGGAATCAGCCCCAGCATTTT. This translates into CASSASGNQPQHF.

The rearrangement joins TRBV27 to TRBJ1-5, with unresolved D. Germline CDR1 reads MNHEY; CDR2 reads SMNVEV (reference sequence). Trimming shortened V by 1 base and J by 4 bases, and 11 bases separated the two germline ends. This CDR3 contains 15 residues. This CDR3 is CASSLLAAINQPQHF. The CDR3 DNA sequence: TGTGCCAGCAGTTTATTGGCAGCGATTAATCAGCCCCAGCATTTT.

The genes are TRBV29-1 and TRBJ2-1; D is ambiguous. Trimming removed 4 bases from V and 3 bases from J, with 16 bases in between. CDR3 length equals 15 residues. Germline values: CDR1 SQVTM, CDR2 ANQGSEA. In nucleotides, the CDR3 is TGCAGCGTTGGTTCGAGCGTCAGCCGCTACAATGAGCAGTTCTTC. It encodes CSVGSSVSRYNEQFF.

The J gene is TRBJ2-4, the V gene TRBV4-2, with D perhaps matching TRBD2 (6 bases). Trimming removed 0 bases from V and 2 bases from J, with 11 bases in between. The CDR3 sequence is 16 residues long. Per the germline V gene, CDR1 is LGHNA and CDR2 is YNFKEQ. Written as DNA, the CDR3 is TGTGCCAGCAGCCAAGATCGGCGGGAATCCAAAAACATTCAGTACTTC. Translating it yields CASSQDRRESKNIQYF.

The J gene is TRBJ1-5, the V gene TRBV5-1; D uncertain. The V end lost 0 bases, the J end lost 4 bases, and 8 bases lay between the germline ends. In germline, CDR1 is SGHRS, CDR2 YFSETQ. This CDR3 has 14 amino acids. The CDR3 DNA reads TGCGCCAGCAGCTTGGACAGCCTAAATCAGCCCCAGCATTTT. Protein sequence: CASSLDSLNQPQHF.

V and J are TRBV5-8 and TRBJ2-3; D is undetermined. Per the germline V gene, CDR1 is SGHTS and CDR2 is YDEGEE. This CDR3 contains 12 residues. V lost 0 bases and J 6 bases, leaving 5 bases between the germline ends. CDR3 sequence reads: CASSLVEDTQYF. The DNA of the CDR3 is TGTGCCAGCAGCTTGGTAGAGGATACGCAGTATTTT.

J is TRBJ1-4 and V is TRBV7-6; D remains unclear. V dropped 5 bases and J dropped 0 bases, with 13 bases sitting between them. The length of the CDR3 is 16 residues. Germline CDR1 SGHVS, CDR2 FNYEAQ. The CDR3 bases are TGTGCCAGCAGCCCTCGATCCGGGGCAACTAATGAAAAACTGTTTTTT. Encoded protein: CASSPRSGATNEKLFF.

The V and J genes are TRBV27 and TRBJ2-1; 10 bases fit TRBD2. CDR1 and CDR2 (germline): MNHEY, SMNVEV (reference sequence). V lost 8 bases and J lost 6; bases outside the gene matches: 10. The CDR3 extends over 15 amino acids. The CDR3, as DNA: TGTGCCAGCGAGAAAACGGGACTAGCGATCAATGAGCAGTTCTTC. It codes for CASEKTGLAINEQFF.